These 22 T cell receptor beta chains came from one sample sequenced in a study of cytomegalovirus exposure and HLA in healthy donors. The study ran its PCR with 60 Vbeta and 13 Jbeta primers. Assay: immunoSEQ multiplex PCR; the TCRdb copy retains only in-frame clones and omits some. This sample contains roughly 220,000 clones. The specimen was PBMCs. The source is a girl aged 2 to 10 in good health and CMV-seropositive.

The chain employs TRBV15 and TRBJ2-1; 13 bases are shared with TRBD2. J gave up 7 bases and V 4 bases, and 7 bases lay outside the gene matches. Germline V CDR1 and CDR2: LNHNV, YYDKDF (reference sequence). The CDR3 consists of 16 residues. The CDR3 region is CATSITTSGRSNEQFF. The DNA for the CDR3 is TGTGCCACCAGCATTACGACTAGCGGGAGGAGTAATGAGCAGTTCTTC.

V usage is TRBV19 and J usage is TRBJ2-1, with 7 nucleotides matching TRBD1. This CDR3 has 15 amino acids. Trimming took 4 bases from V and 3 from J; bases not matched to a gene: 6. CDR1 and CDR2 from the germline V gene are LNHDA and SQIVND (reference sequence). Here the CDR3 DNA reads TGTGCCAGTAGTAGGGACAGTAGATTCTACAATGAGCAGTTCTTC. Its protein is CASSRDSRFYNEQFF. Complete variable domain (other parts from reference TRBV19 and TRBJ2-1): DGGITQSPKYLFRKEGQNVTLSCEQNLNHDAMYWYRQDPGQGLRLIYYSQIVNDFQKGDIAEGYSVSREKKESFPLTVTSAQKNPTAFYLCASSRDSRFYNEQFFGPGTRLTVL.

J is TRBJ2-3 and V is TRBV27, with D uncertain. V was trimmed by 3 bases and J by 0 bases, leaving 13 bases between them. Germline V gene sequence: CDR1 MNHEY, CDR2 SMNVEV (reference sequence). CDR3 length: 16 residues. The CDR3 region has the DNA TGTGCCAGCAGTTTTTTTACTACCTCTAGCACAGATACGCAGTATTTT. Translation: CASSFFTTSSTDTQYF.

V usage is TRBV7-6 and J usage is TRBJ1-4, with D perhaps TRBD1 (6 bases). Trimming took 5 bases from V and 4 from J, leaving 11 bases between them. The CDR3 has 14 residues. In germline, CDR1 is SGHVS, CDR2 FNYEAQ. The CDR3 loop is CASSLTGFNEKLFF. In DNA form, the CDR3 reads TGTGCCAGCAGCCTGACAGGCTTTAATGAAAAACTGTTTTTT.

V and J are TRBV7-2 and TRBJ2-5; 11 bases map to TRBD2. Trimming cost V 3 bases and J 5 bases; bases outside gene matches: 8. Germline V gene data show CDR1 as SGHTA and CDR2 as FQGNSA. The CDR3 has 16 residues. The CDR3 loop is CASSFQTSGNGETQYF. In DNA, the CDR3 is TGTGCCAGCAGCTTCCAGACTAGCGGGAACGGTGAGACCCAGTACTTC.

Concerning this clone itself: At one end, the junction sequence differs from germline, possibly due to a read error. The chain has TRBV14 and TRBJ1-4; possibly TRBD1 for D (5 bases). The CDR3 has 15 residues. The germline V gene has CDR1 SGHDN and CDR2 FVKESK. The CDR3 sequence: CASSKEAGFNEKLFF. The CDR3 region has the DNA TGTGCCAGCAGCAAAGAGGCAGGGTTTAATGAAAAACTGTTTTTT.

The DNA for the CDR3 is TGTGCCAGCTCACCGTCCGGACAGGGAAACACCATATATTTT. This encodes CASSPSGQGNTIYF. J is TRBJ1-3 and V is TRBV18; tentative D call: TRBD1 (6 bases). Germline values: CDR1 KGHSH, CDR2 LQKENI. V shed 3 bases and J shed 4 bases, with 10 bases lying between them. This CDR3 comprises 14 residues.

The chain has TRBV28 and TRBJ1-1, with 8 bases lining up with TRBD1. The CDR3 spans 17 residues. V was pared by 5 bases and J by 1 base, with 12 bases of the junction left unmatched. The germline gives CDR1 MDHEN, CDR2 SYDVKM. CDR3 amino acids: CASSKSGTGAPNTEAFF. CDR3 coding DNA: TGTGCCAGCAGTAAGTCCGGGACAGGAGCGCCGAACACTGAAGCTTTCTTT.

This chain joins TRBV19 and TRBJ2-5; 8 positions match TRBD2. Trimming took 6 bases from V and 2 from J; bases not matched to a gene: 5. The CDR3 consists of 14 residues. CDR1 and CDR2 (germline): LNHDA, SQIVND (reference sequence). The CDR3 DNA sequence: TGTGCCAGTAGAAGCGGGAGAGCTCAAGAGACCCAGTACTTC. As protein: CASRSGRAQETQYF.

The V and J genes are TRBV28 and TRBJ1-4, with D possibly matching TRBD1 (5 bases). This CDR3 contains 19 residues. The germline V and J ends were trimmed by 6 bases and 1 base, with 24 bases remaining between them. The germline gives CDR1 MDHEN, CDR2 SYDVKM. Here the CDR3 DNA reads TGTGCCAGCAGCCTCCTATGGGGCAGCGGGGAGGGAACTAATGAAAAACTGTTTTTT. It specifies CASSLLWGSGEGTNEKLFF.

The V call is TRBV27, the J call TRBJ1-4; 7 positions agree with TRBD1. Germline V CDR1 and CDR2: MNHEY, SMNVEV (reference sequence). Trimming took 6 bases from V and 4 from J; bases not matched to a gene: 11. The CDR3 consists of 16 residues. This CDR3 is CASSKARTGYNEKLFF. The CDR3 coding sequence is TGTGCCAGCAGCAAAGCCCGGACAGGATATAATGAAAAACTGTTTTTT.

The chain links TRBV29-1 to TRBJ1-3; D remains ambiguous. This CDR3 spans 12 amino acids. In germline, CDR1 is SQVTM, CDR2 ANQGSEA. The V gene lost 6 bases and the J gene lost 0 bases, with 6 bases spanning the gap. This chain's CDR3 is CSVESSGNTIYF. CDR3 DNA: TGCAGCGTAGAGTCCTCTGGAAACACCATATATTTT.

The chain uses TRBV11-2 and TRBJ2-3, with D perhaps TRBD2 (5 bases). Germline V gene lookup returns CDR1 SGHAT and CDR2 FQNNGV. The CDR3 runs 16 residues. Trimming pared 2 bases from V and 2 bases from J, leaving 14 bases between. The CDR3 nucleotides are TGTGCCAGCAGCTTAAGATTCAGGCGGGTCACAGATACGCAGTATTTT. It specifies CASSLRFRRVTDTQYF.

The chain recombines TRBV14 with TRBJ2-7; D is unresolved. The CDR3 sequence is 13 residues long. CDR1 SGHDN and CDR2 FVKESK come from the germline V gene. Trimming cost V 0 bases and J 7 bases, with 10 bases left between them. The CDR3 sequence is CASSQDWFREQYF. The DNA of the CDR3 is TGTGCCAGCAGCCAAGATTGGTTCAGGGAGCAGTACTTC.

This chain connects TRBV5-4 to TRBJ2-7, with D possibly matching TRBD1 (6 bases). Between the trimmed V and J ends, which lost 4 bases and 0 bases, there was a span of 14 bases. CDR1 is SGHNT, CDR2 YYREEE, per germline (reference sequence). The CDR3 sequence is 15 residues long. In DNA, the CDR3 is TGTGCCAGCAGCACAGGGTTGTGGGACTCCTACGAGCAGTACTTC. The encoded protein is CASSTGLWDSYEQYF.

The genes are TRBV5-4 and TRBJ1-2, with D possibly being TRBD1 (5 bases). This CDR3 comprises 14 residues. CDR1 and CDR2 (germline): SGHNT, YYREEE (reference sequence). V lost 0 bases to trimming and J lost 8 bases, with 14 bases between them. The CDR3 sequence: CASSLGRGTGGYTF. The CDR3, as DNA: TGTGCCAGCAGCTTGGGAAGGGGAACGGGCGGCTACACCTTC.

This rearrangement joins TRBV2 to TRBJ1-2; D might be TRBD1 (6 bases). The CDR3 is 15 amino acids. Looked up from germline, CDR1 is SNHLY and CDR2 is FYNNEI. Trimming shortened V by 7 bases and J by 4 bases, and 19 bases separated the two germline ends. CDR3 DNA sequence: TGTGCCAGCACCAAAGACAGGAGGAGTAGCTATGGCTACACCTTC. Translation gives CASTKDRRSSYGYTF.

The chain recombines TRBV28 with TRBJ1-2; 9 bases fit TRBD1. Unmatched junction bases numbered 6, after V lost 6 bases and J lost 4 bases. The length of the CDR3 is 14 residues. The germline CDR1 and CDR2 sequences are MDHEN and SYDVKM. The CDR3 DNA follows: TGTGCCAGCAGGGGGGGGACAGGGCCCTATGGCTACACCTTC. Its protein product is CASRGGTGPYGYTF.

CDR3 loop: CASSLSSDEQYF. DNA for the CDR3: TGTGCCAGCAGTTTATCGTCGGACGAGCAGTACTTC. The chain recombines TRBV28 with TRBJ2-7; the D is unclear. Germline V CDR1 and CDR2: MDHEN, SYDVKM. The CDR3 runs to 12 residues. With 1 base removed from V and 5 bases from J, the gap between germline ends came to 6 bases.

V gene TRBV20-1 combines with J gene TRBJ1-4; D not resolved. CDR3 length: 10 residues. The germline V gene has CDR1 DFQATT and CDR2 SNEGSKA (reference sequence). V was pared by 1 base and J by 8 bases, with 2 bases between. CDR3 protein: CSARAEKLFF. The CDR3 DNA reads TGCAGTGCTAGAGCGGAAAAACTGTTTTTT.

The V gene is TRBV27, the J gene TRBJ1-1; maybe TRBD1 (6 bases). This CDR3 has 14 amino acids. Trimming left V 5 bases short and J 4 bases short, with 14 bases between. The V gene's germline CDR1 is MNHEY and CDR2 SMNVEV (reference sequence). The CDR3 protein is CASSPGGAGTEAFF. CDR3 DNA: TGTGCCAGCAGTCCCGGGGGGGCCGGCACTGAAGCTTTCTTT.

CDR3: CASGKGLAGPGELFF. The CDR3 coding sequence is TGTGCCAGCGGAAAGGGACTAGCGGGTCCCGGGGAGCTGTTTTTT. The J gene is TRBJ2-2, the V gene TRBV2, with 12 bases aligning to TRBD2. Trimming at V came to 8 bases and at J to 6 bases, leaving 7 bases not matched to a gene. The CDR3 loop spans 15 amino acids. Per germline, CDR1 SNHLY and CDR2 FYNNEI.